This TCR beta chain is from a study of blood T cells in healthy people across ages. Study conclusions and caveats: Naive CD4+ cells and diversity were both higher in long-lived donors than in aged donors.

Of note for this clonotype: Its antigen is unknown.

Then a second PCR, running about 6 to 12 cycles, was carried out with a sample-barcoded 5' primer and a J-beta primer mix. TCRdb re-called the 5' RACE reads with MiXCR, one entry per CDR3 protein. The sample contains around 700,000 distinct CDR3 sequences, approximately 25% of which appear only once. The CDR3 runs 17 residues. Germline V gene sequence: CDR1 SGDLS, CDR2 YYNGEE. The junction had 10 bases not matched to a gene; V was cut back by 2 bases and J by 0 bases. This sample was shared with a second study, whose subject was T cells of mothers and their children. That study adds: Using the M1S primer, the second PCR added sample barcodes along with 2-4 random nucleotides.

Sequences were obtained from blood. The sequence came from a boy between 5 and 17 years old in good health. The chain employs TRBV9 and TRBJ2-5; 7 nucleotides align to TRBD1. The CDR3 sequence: CASSVTGALQDQETQYF. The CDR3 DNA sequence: TGTGCCAGCAGCGTCACAGGGGCCCTTCAAGACCAAGAGACCCAGTACTTC.